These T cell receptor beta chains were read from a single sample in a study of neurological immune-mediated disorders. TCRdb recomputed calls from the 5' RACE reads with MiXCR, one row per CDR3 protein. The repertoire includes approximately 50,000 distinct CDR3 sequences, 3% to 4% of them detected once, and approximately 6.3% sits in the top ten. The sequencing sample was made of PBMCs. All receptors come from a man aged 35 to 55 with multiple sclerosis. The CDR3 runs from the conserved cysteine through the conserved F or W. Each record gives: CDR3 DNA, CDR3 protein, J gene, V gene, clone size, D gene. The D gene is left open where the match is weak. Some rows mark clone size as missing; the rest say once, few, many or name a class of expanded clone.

DNA: TGTGCCAGCAGTGAAGGGGGAGCTGGGACAGGGGAGGGCTACGAGCAGTACTTC
CDR3: CASSEGGAGTGEGYEQYF
J: TRBJ2-7
V: TRBV25-1
size: many
D: TRBD1

DNA: TGTGCCAGCAGCCCGATCGGGGCTGAAGCTTTCTTT
CDR3: CASSPIGAEAFF
J: TRBJ1-1
V: TRBV5-6
size: many
D: -

DNA: TGCGCCAGCAGCCCAGGGAGCCTACCCACCGGGGAGCTGTTTTTT
CDR3: CASSPGSLPTGELFF
J: TRBJ2-2
V: TRBV5-1
size: many
D: -

DNA: TGCGCCAGCAGCCTTTTGACTAGCCCTAGCGATGAGCAGTTCTTC
CDR3: CASSLLTSPSDEQFF
J: TRBJ2-1
V: TRBV10-1
size: many
D: TRBD2

DNA: TGTGCCAGCAGCCACCGCAGGGGTCCCGGGGAGCTGTTTTTT
CDR3: CASSHRRGPGELFF
J: TRBJ2-2
V: TRBV3-1
size: many
D: -

DNA: TGCGCCAGCAGCCCCGGGACTAGCTCCAGAGATACGCAGTATTTT
CDR3: CASSPGTSSRDTQYF
J: TRBJ2-3
V: TRBV4-1
size: many
D: TRBD2

DNA: TGTGCCAGCAGCTTAGCAGGCAGGCCCACCGGGGAGCTGTTTTTT
CDR3: CASSLAGRPTGELFF
J: TRBJ2-2
V: TRBV7-2
size: many
D: -

DNA: TGTGCCAGCAGTTATAGGAGGGGCGCTGGCAATGAGCAGTTCTTC
CDR3: CASSYRRGAGNEQFF
J: TRBJ2-1
V: TRBV6-6
size: many
D: -

DNA: TGCGCCAGCAGCTTGGTACCGGGGGCCTCCTACAATGAGCAGTTCTTC
CDR3: CASSLVPGASYNEQFF
J: TRBJ2-1
V: TRBV5-1
size: many
D: -

DNA: TGTGCCAGCAGTCCCGGACTGTTCTACGAGCAGTACTTC
CDR3: CASSPGLFYEQYF
J: TRBJ2-7
V: TRBV27
size: many
D: -

DNA: TGCAGTGCTTGCCGGGACACAAGCACAGATACGCAGTATTTT
CDR3: CSACRDTSTDTQYF
J: TRBJ2-3
V: TRBV20-1
size: -
D: -

DNA: TGTGCCAGCAGCTCCCCCGGGACAGGGGTCACAGATACGCAGTATTTT
CDR3: CASSSPGTGVTDTQYF
J: TRBJ2-3
V: TRBV9
size: many
D: TRBD1

DNA: TGCGCCAGCAGCTTGGTTGGGACAGGGTACAATGAGCAGTTCTTC
CDR3: CASSLVGTGYNEQFF
J: TRBJ2-1
V: TRBV5-1
size: many
D: TRBD1

DNA: TGTGCCAGCAGTTTTGGCCTCGGTACTAGCAATCAGCCCCAGCATTTT
CDR3: CASSFGLGTSNQPQHF
J: TRBJ1-5
V: TRBV12-3/TRBV12-4
size: many
D: -

DNA: TGTGCCAGCATTCGGTCTTCGATCACCGGGGAGCTGTTTTTT
CDR3: CASIRSSITGELFF
J: TRBJ2-2
V: TRBV2
size: few
D: -

DNA: TGCGCCAGCAGCTTGGGGAGCCTTATTTATGGCTACACCTTC
CDR3: CASSLGSLIYGYTF
J: TRBJ1-2
V: TRBV5-1
size: many
D: -

DNA: TGTGCCAGCAGGAGTCAAGGCACAGAGACCCAGTACTTC
CDR3: CASRSQGTETQYF
J: TRBJ2-5
V: TRBV2
size: many
D: -

DNA: TGCGCCAGCAGTGATGGTGTTCAGGGAGTGAACACTGAAGCTTTCTTT
CDR3: CASSDGVQGVNTEAFF
J: TRBJ1-1
V: TRBV10-2
size: many
D: -

DNA: TGTGCCAGCAGCTTAGGGGGAGCCTCCCGGGAGCTGTTTTTT
CDR3: CASSLGGASRELFF
J: TRBJ2-2
V: TRBV7-2
size: many
D: -

DNA: TGTGCCAGCAGTTCACCACAGGGTGGGACTGAAGCTTTCTTT
CDR3: CASSSPQGGTEAFF
J: TRBJ1-1
V: TRBV28
size: many
D: -

DNA: TGCAGTGCTAGTGATCGGGGGACGGGATACGAGCAGTACTTC
CDR3: CSASDRGTGYEQYF
J: TRBJ2-7
V: TRBV20-1
size: medium-sized
D: -

DNA: TGTGCCAGTAGTTTGGGACGGGAGGGACCCCAGAATTTT
CDR3: CASSLGREGPQNF
J: TRBJ1-5
V: TRBV19
size: -
D: -

DNA: TGTGCCAGCAGCCGAGGAGAATATGGCTACACCTTC
CDR3: CASSRGEYGYTF
J: TRBJ1-2
V: TRBV7-2
size: many
D: -

DNA: TGCGCCAGCAGCTTGGATCCGGTGAGCCAGAGGTCCTACAATGAGCAGTTCTTC
CDR3: CASSLDPVSQRSYNEQFF
J: TRBJ2-1
V: TRBV5-1
size: many
D: -

DNA: TGTGCCAGCAGCTTGGCCGTGATGAACACTGAAGCTTTCTTT
CDR3: CASSLAVMNTEAFF
J: TRBJ1-1
V: TRBV5-6
size: many
D: -

DNA: TGCAGTGCTAGAGAAGGGACCCCGGAGAAGAATCAGCCCCAGCATTTT
CDR3: CSAREGTPEKNQPQHF
J: TRBJ1-5
V: TRBV20-1
size: many
D: -

DNA: TGCAGTGCTCGAACCCCGACAGGGAGTGCGGCGGATCAGCCCCAGCATTTT
CDR3: CSARTPTGSAADQPQHF
J: TRBJ1-5
V: TRBV20-1
size: many
D: TRBD1

DNA: TGCGCCAGCAGAACGGGACAGGGGCGATCCAATGAGCAGTTCTTC
CDR3: CASRTGQGRSNEQFF
J: TRBJ2-1
V: TRBV5-1
size: many
D: TRBD1

DNA: TGTGCCAGCAGCTTAGAGGTTTGGAGCACAGATACGCAGTATTTT
CDR3: CASSLEVWSTDTQYF
J: TRBJ2-3
V: TRBV7-9
size: many
D: -

DNA: TGCAGTGCCGGTTTCGGACGCACAGATACGCAGTATTTT
CDR3: CSAGFGRTDTQYF
J: TRBJ2-3
V: TRBV20-1
size: -
D: -

DNA: TGCGCCAGCAGCCCCCTCCCGGGACAGGGAGACTCACCCCTCCACTTT
CDR3: CASSPLPGQGDSPLHF
J: TRBJ1-6
V: TRBV5-1
size: many
D: TRBD1

DNA: TGTGCCAGCAGCCAAGTTAGCCACGAGCAGTACTTC
CDR3: CASSQVSHEQYF
J: TRBJ2-7
V: TRBV3-1
size: many
D: -

DNA: TGTGCCAGCAGTTTTAATCCAGACCAGCAGTACTTC
CDR3: CASSFNPDQQYF
J: TRBJ2-7
V: TRBV12-3/TRBV12-4
size: few
D: -

DNA: TGTGCCAGCAGCTTGCCTAGCGGGGGGATCGCGACTGAGCAGTTCTTC
CDR3: CASSLPSGGIATEQFF
J: TRBJ2-1
V: TRBV5-6
size: many
D: TRBD2

DNA: TGCGCCAGCAGCCAAGGGGACAGGGGATCGAGGGGCTACACCTTC
CDR3: CASSQGDRGSRGYTF
J: TRBJ1-2
V: TRBV4-1
size: many
D: TRBD1

DNA: TGTGCCAGCAGTCGGGAGAGTTACGAGCAGTACTTC
CDR3: CASSRESYEQYF
J: TRBJ2-7
V: TRBV7-9
size: many
D: -

DNA: TGTGCCAGCAGCTCCCCGGGACAGGGGTTCTCTGGGGCCAACGTCCTGACTTTC
CDR3: CASSSPGQGFSGANVLTF
J: TRBJ2-6
V: TRBV7-6
size: many
D: TRBD1

DNA: TGTGCCAGCAGTTGGGAGGGACGGACCTATAATTCACCCCTCCACTTT
CDR3: CASSWEGRTYNSPLHF
J: TRBJ1-6
V: TRBV6-2/TRBV6-3
size: many
D: -

DNA: TGTGCCAGCAGCATGGCCCCGGCGGGTAACACCGGGGAGCTGTTTTTT
CDR3: CASSMAPAGNTGELFF
J: TRBJ2-2
V: TRBV5-5
size: many
D: -